These 24 T cell receptor beta chains share one sample of origin, sequenced in a study of human T cells and chemical hapten exposure. TCRdb re-called the RACE reads with MiXCR, one entry per CDR3 protein. In the table there are about 51,000 distinct CDR3 sequences, roughly 9.9% of which are singletons. Time point meaning: pre-sensitization, week 0. The treatment here: therapeutic diphenylcyclopropenone sensitization with weekly scalp DPC. The sample in question was whole blood, obtained in connection with sensitization to the hapten diphenylcyclopropenone (DPC). Receptors originate from a woman aged 35 to 49 with alopecia areata. Some clones in this sample may be carry-over from other donors' samples.

This clonotype was recorded many times. The J gene is TRBJ2-3, the V gene TRBV28; 16 nucleotides line up with TRBD2. This CDR3 is 18 amino acids long. Trimming at V came to 6 bases and at J to 1 base, leaving 7 bases not matched to a gene. The V gene's germline CDR1 is MDHEN and CDR2 SYDVKM. CDR3 in amino acids: CASSLGLAGGPGTDTQYF. The CDR3 region has the DNA TGTGCCAGCAGCCTGGGACTAGCGGGGGGGCCTGGCACAGATACGCAGTATTTT.

This clonotype was counted ten times or more. The chain employs TRBV6-2 or TRBV6-3 and TRBJ2-3; weak D call: TRBD2 (6 bases). Per the germline V gene, CDR1 is MNHEY and CDR2 is SVGEGT. This CDR3 has 16 amino acids. V was shortened by 5 bases and J by 3 bases, with 18 bases between the two germline ends. The chain's CDR3 is CASSRAPGDGTDTQYF. The CDR3, as DNA: TGTGCCAGCAGTAGGGCTCCGGGGGATGGAACAGATACGCAGTATTTT.

This clonotype was counted ten times or more. The J gene is TRBJ2-5, the V gene TRBV5-1, with D possibly TRBD1 on 8 matching bases. Germline CDR1 reads SGHRS; CDR2 reads YFSETQ. V gave up 3 bases and J gave up 3 bases, with 15 bases separating them. This CDR3 spans 15 amino acids. DNA for the CDR3: TGCGCCAGCAGCTCCCGGACAGGGAGGGAAGAGACCCAGTACTTC. It is translated as CASSSRTGREETQYF.

This clonotype was found many times. V is TRBV7-8 and J is TRBJ2-1; D is uncertain. Germline V gene sequence: CDR1 SGHVS, CDR2 FQNEAQ. V was pared by 7 bases and J by 8 bases, with 9 bases between. This CDR3 spans 11 amino acids. The CDR3 loop is CASIYLDEQFF. The CDR3 DNA reads as TGTGCCAGCATCTATTTGGATGAGCAGTTCTTC.

The CDR3 nucleotides are TGCAGCGTTGAAGTTGGGTCGGGCGGCTACGAGCAGTACTTC. Its translation: CSVEVGSGGYEQYF. The chain joins TRBV29-1 to TRBJ2-7; D gene unclear. The CDR3 runs to 14 residues. V lost 1 base to trimming and J lost 3 bases, with 13 bases between them. The germline V gene encodes CDR1 SQVTM and CDR2 ANQGSEA.

This clonotype has only a few counts. The chain couples TRBV30 to TRBJ2-7, with 9 nucleotides matching TRBD1. Looked up from germline, CDR1 is GTSNPN and CDR2 is SVGIG (reference sequence). CDR3 length: 15 residues. Trimming took 0 bases from V and 5 from J; bases not matched to a gene: 8. The CDR3 DNA reads as TGTGCCTGGAGTGTACAGGGGGCTCTGAAGAACGAGCAGTACTTC. It encodes CAWSVQGALKNEQYF.

This clonotype has only a few counts. V is TRBV5-6 and J is TRBJ1-4; D unclear. The CDR3 sequence is 13 residues long. Germline CDR1 SGHDT, CDR2 YYEEEE. Trimming took off 5 bases at V and 4 bases at J, with 9 bases between the two ends. The CDR3 sequence: CASSYGLNEKLFF. CDR3 sequence (DNA): TGTGCCAGCAGTTACGGACTTAATGAAAAACTGTTTTTT.

This clonotype was seen at least ten times. The chain has TRBV6-2 or TRBV6-3 and TRBJ2-4, with a possible D match to TRBD1 (7 bases). Germline V CDR1 and CDR2: MNHEY, SVGEGT. The CDR3 sequence is 15 residues long. V lost 5 bases and J lost 9, with 20 bases in between. CDR3 sequence: CASSQRGDSSSIQYF. CDR3 DNA sequence: TGTGCCAGCAGTCAAAGGGGGGACAGTTCGAGCATTCAGTACTTC.

This clonotype was counted ten times or more. The chain couples TRBV20-1 to TRBJ2-3; TRBD2 matches 7 bases. The CDR3 runs to 13 residues. V trimming: 5 bases; J trimming: 4 bases; junction bases outside the gene matches: 6. Germline loops: CDR1 DFQATT, CDR2 SNEGSKA (reference sequence). CDR3 protein: CSAPGGPPDTQYF. The CDR3 DNA reads as TGCAGTGCTCCGGGGGGTCCGCCAGATACGCAGTATTTT.

This clonotype came up many times. The chain is built from TRBV19 and TRBJ2-1, with a tentative D call TRBD2 (6 bases). V was pared by 0 bases and J by 4 bases, with 16 bases between. Per germline, CDR1 LNHDA and CDR2 SQIVND (reference sequence). The CDR3 runs 17 residues. DNA of the CDR3: TGTGCCAGTAGTATAGATCATGGTCTAGCGATTTACAATGAGCAGTTCTTC. Translating it yields CASSIDHGLAIYNEQFF.

A few counts support this clonotype. This chain uses TRBV5-6 with TRBJ2-5; unclear D gene. Trimming took 2 bases from V and 5 from J, leaving 22 bases between them. Germline-derived CDR1 and CDR2 are SGHDT and YYEEEE. The CDR3 sequence is 17 residues long. The CDR3 DNA sequence: TGTGCCAGCAGCTTACAAATTAATGGAGCCCACACGGAGACCCAGTACTTC. This sequence encodes CASSLQINGAHTETQYF.

The V call is TRBV12-3 or TRBV12-4, the J call TRBJ1-2, with TRBD1 matching over 7 bases. The ends lost 7 bases at V and 0 bases at J; junction bases unmatched: 5. The CDR3 covers 14 residues. The CDR3 sequence: CASTDRAANYGYTF. Here the CDR3 DNA reads TGTGCCAGCACAGACAGGGCAGCTAACTATGGCTACACCTTC.

This clonotype was seen a few times. The chain uses TRBV2 and TRBJ2-6, with TRBD1 matching 10 bases. V was pared by 3 bases and J by 1 base, with 6 bases of the junction left unmatched. CDR3 length equals 18 residues. Germline V gives CDR1 SNHLY, CDR2 FYNNEI. The CDR3 DNA is TGTGCCAGCAGTGACGACAGGGGGCTCCTATCTGGGGCCAACGTCCTGACTTTC. Translation: CASSDDRGLLSGANVLTF.

This clonotype was picked up a small number of times. This chain connects TRBV7-9 to TRBJ2-7; 10 bases fit TRBD1. This CDR3 region has 15 residues. Germline loops: CDR1 SEHNR, CDR2 FQNEAQ (reference sequence). Trimming at V came to 0 bases and at J to 5 bases, leaving 4 bases not matched to a gene. CDR3 residues: CASSLAGTGVHEQYF. Written as DNA, the CDR3 is TGTGCCAGCAGCTTAGCCGGGACAGGGGTCCACGAGCAGTACTTC.

The chain uses TRBV20-1 and TRBJ2-7; D is unresolved. Germline V lookup: CDR1 DFQATT, CDR2 SNEGSKA (reference sequence). The CDR3 totals 13 residues. V was clipped by 2 bases and J by 2 bases, with 10 bases between them. CDR3 nucleotide sequence: TGCAGTGCTAGACGGCGCTCCCCCTACGAGCAGTACTTC. It codes for CSARRRSPYEQYF.

This clonotype turned up a few times. V and J are TRBV5-1 and TRBJ1-2, with D tentatively TRBD1 (6 bases). Germline values: CDR1 SGHRS, CDR2 YFSETQ. This CDR3 comprises 14 residues. Trimming removed 1 base at V and 3 bases at J, with 10 bases between. The CDR3 region is CASSLTGPHYGYTF. The CDR3 DNA is TGCGCCAGCAGCTTGACAGGGCCCCACTATGGCTACACCTTC.

This clonotype was picked up a small number of times. The V and J genes are TRBV1 and TRBJ1-4; the DNA was not used to check the table's D call, TRBD1. TRBV1 is noted as a pseudogene. This CDR3 contains 20 residues. CDR3: CTSSQEVNRSGPETNEKLFF. The CDR3 bases are TGCACCAGCAGCCAAGAGGTTAATAGGTCGGGGCCAGAAACTAATGAAAAACTGTTTTTT.

This clonotype was picked up many times. This rearrangement joins TRBV20-1 to TRBJ1-6; no definite D call. The germline V and J ends were trimmed by 2 bases and 7 bases, with 12 bases remaining between them. The CDR3 runs to 14 residues. CDR1 is DFQATT, CDR2 SNEGSKA, per germline (reference sequence). The CDR3 nucleotides read TGCAGTGCTAGACCTGGAGGAGAGAATTCACCCCTCCACTTT. It yields the protein CSARPGGENSPLHF.

This clonotype was recorded a few times. V usage is TRBV9 and J usage is TRBJ2-5, with D perhaps given as TRBD1 or TRBD2 (5 bases each). Germline CDR1 reads SGDLS; CDR2 reads YYNGEE. This CDR3 comprises 16 residues. V lost 2 bases to trimming and J lost 3 bases, with 17 bases between them. The CDR3 bases are TGTGCCAGCAGCGTGGGGGTCAGAGGCGCCGAAGAGACCCAGTACTTC. Protein: CASSVGVRGAEETQYF.

In its sample, this clonotype was seen a few times. In DNA form, the CDR3 reads TGCGCCAGCAGCCAAGAGATTAGCGGGGGCACCCCACGTACGCAGTATTTT. Translating gives CASSQEISGGTPRTQYF. The rearrangement links TRBV4-3 to TRBJ2-3; 9 nucleotides match TRBD2. The CDR3 totals 17 residues. The junction had 12 bases not matched to a gene; V was cut back by 0 bases and J by 8 bases. CDR1 is LGHNA and CDR2 is YSLEER in the germline V gene.

This clonotype occurred many times. The chain is built from TRBV4-2 and TRBJ2-7, with 9 bases that match TRBD1. The CDR3 is made up of 15 amino acids. The J segment lost 2 bases and the V segment lost 3 bases, leaving 5 bases of the junction unmatched. Germline CDR1 and CDR2: LGHNA and YNFKEQ. This CDR3 is CASSQDRGRTYEQYF. For the CDR3, the DNA is TGTGCCAGCAGCCAGGACAGGGGACGAACCTACGAGCAGTACTTC.

This clonotype has a count of ten or more. This chain connects TRBV27 to TRBJ1-4; possible D gene TRBD1, 6 bases. The length of the CDR3 is 15 residues. In germline, CDR1 is MNHEY, CDR2 SMNVEV (reference sequence). V was shortened by 6 bases and J by 5 bases, with 16 bases between the two germline ends. The DNA for the CDR3 is TGTGCCAGCAGCCCAAGGGGGATCGGCAATGAAAAACTGTTTTTT. This gives the protein CASSPRGIGNEKLFF.

The chain links TRBV15 to TRBJ2-2; unclear D gene. The CDR3 length is 16 residues. Germline lookup yields CDR1 LNHNV and CDR2 YYDKDF (reference sequence). Between the trimmed V and J ends, which lost 0 bases and 5 bases, there was a span of 13 bases. The CDR3 nucleotides read TGTGCCACCAGCAGAGACCTGAGCACCCTAACCGGGGAGCTGTTTTTT. Its translation is CATSRDLSTLTGELFF.

This clonotype was recorded at least ten times. The rearrangement uses TRBV12-3 or TRBV12-4 and TRBJ2-6, with D uncertain. The CDR3 has 17 residues. V shed 8 bases and J shed 0 bases, with 17 bases lying between them. CDR3 coding DNA: TGTGCCAGCCGCTTCCTCCAGACGGCCTCTGGGGCCAACGTCCTGACTTTC. Amino acid sequence: CASRFLQTASGANVLTF.